This entry lists 7 T cell receptor beta chains sequenced from one sample in a study of blood T cell repertoires in COVID-19. Assay: immunoSEQ multiplex PCR; the TCRdb copy retains only in-frame clones and omits some. The sample records approximately 140,000 clones, about 86% being singletons. Source material: peripheral blood. The receptor set was obtained from a man in his 70s with acute or convalescent COVID-19.

Judged by abundance, this clone is medium-sized. The V and J genes are TRBV28 and TRBJ1-5; D is unresolved. V gave up 7 bases and J gave up 2 bases, with 15 bases separating them. The CDR3 is 15 amino acids. Germline CDR1 reads MDHEN; CDR2 reads SYDVKM. The CDR3 sequence is CASTHIAIGNQPQHF. CDR3 in DNA: TGTGCCAGCACCCACATAGCTATAGGCAATCAGCCCCAGCATTTT.

The chain combines TRBV6-1 with TRBJ1-2; 7 bases map to TRBD1. The ends lost 2 bases at V and 4 bases at J; junction bases unmatched: 7. CDR1 and CDR2 (germline): MNHNS, SASEGT. The CDR3 extends over 15 amino acids. Written as DNA, the CDR3 is TGTGCCAGCAGTGAATCGACAGGGACGGGCTATGGCTACACCTTC. Encoded protein: CASSESTGTGYGYTF.

The chain has TRBV11-3 and TRBJ2-2, with 9 bases lining up with TRBD1. Germline V gene sequence: CDR1 SGHNT, CDR2 YENEEA. This CDR3 region has 17 residues. Trimming took 5 bases from V and 8 from J; bases not matched to a gene: 15. The CDR3 DNA reads as TGTGCCAGCAGCGCGGGGACAGGGAGAATCTTGGGAGGGGAGCTGTTTTTT. The encoded protein is CASSAGTGRILGGELFF.

This CDR3 reads CASRYTDTQYF. In DNA, the CDR3 is TGTGCCAGCAGGTACACAGATACGCAGTATTTT. The V gene is TRBV12-3 or TRBV12-4, the J gene TRBJ2-3; D is unresolved. CDR3 length equals 11 residues. Trimming left V 6 bases short and J 2 bases short, with 3 bases between.

This chain uses TRBV10-3 with TRBJ2-5; 11 bases are shared with TRBD2. Germline lookup yields CDR1 ENHRY and CDR2 SYGVKD. This CDR3 comprises 15 residues. V was clipped by 5 bases and J by 5 bases; unmatched bases: 7. CDR3 residues: CAISIAGGPVETQYF. The DNA for the CDR3 is TGTGCCATCAGTATAGCGGGAGGGCCGGTTGAGACCCAGTACTTC.

This sequence joins TRBV30 and TRBJ2-7; D is possibly TRBD2 (7 bases). From germline, CDR1 is GTSNPN and CDR2 SVGIG (reference sequence). V dropped 5 bases and J dropped 6 bases, with 14 bases sitting between them. This CDR3 contains 12 residues. The CDR3 DNA sequence: TGTGCCTGGGGGGGGGCCCGCGGCGAGCAGTACTTC. Amino acids: CAWGGARGEQYF.

The V call is TRBV29-1, the J call TRBJ2-3; maybe TRBD2 (5 bases). V lost 3 bases to trimming and J lost 2 bases, with 9 bases between them. The CDR3 has 13 residues. Germline V lookup: CDR1 SQVTM, CDR2 ANQGSEA. The CDR3 reads CSVESGSTDTQYF. The CDR3 coding sequence is TGCAGCGTTGAGAGCGGCTCCACAGATACGCAGTATTTT.